This T cell receptor (beta chain) was sequenced during a study of beta chain features in type 1 diabetes. Study as a whole: The study found patients and healthy donors alike in age, gender and cell yields.

A sort by CD45RO/CCR7/CD25/CD127/CD95/CD27 yielded CD4+ naive, central memory, regulatory and stem cell-like memory cells. For this clone: What it binds is not known.

Looked up from germline, CDR1 is SEHNR and CDR2 is FQNEAQ (reference sequence). This CDR3 has 16 amino acids. The J segment lost 4 bases and the V segment lost 4 bases, leaving 10 bases of the junction unmatched. The study, taken as a whole, reports: When Type 1 diabetes patients were examined, their TCRB CDR3s proved moderately but significantly shorter in all four CD4+ subsets. Shorter templates may be favored by PCR, equally so in patients and controls. Naive, central memory and Treg TCRB repertoires seemed to resemble each other more closely in patients than they did in healthy donors.

Of the isolated RNA, all was reverse transcribed, and so the sequenced material was expressed TCRB transcripts. The assay was immunoSEQ multiplex PCR, and TCRdb's table has in-frame clones only and misses some. The table includes more than 550,000 clones, 11% to 15% detected once. The chain joins TRBV7-9 to TRBJ1-1, with 9 bases matching TRBD1. The sequencing input was naive CD4+ T cells from blood. This TCR came from a man aged 18-30 years with type 1 diabetes. CDR3 nucleotide sequence: TGTGCCAGCAGCTGGGGCCGGGACAGGGTCTCCACTGAAGCTTTCTTT. Translating gives CASSWGRDRVSTEAFF.